These T cell receptor beta chains were read from a single sample in a study of T cells in Graves' hyperthyroidism and ophthalmopathy. MiXCR, run by TCRdb on the multiplex PCR reads, gives a single entry per CDR3 protein. The data show about 260,000 distinct CDR3 sequences, 22% seen once. The sample comprised blood. These receptors were taken from a young man with Graves' ophthalmopathy. The conserved cysteine and the conserved F or W are not part of the CDR3 here.

v_gene,j_gene,CDR3aa
TRBV3-1,TRBJ2-1,ASTLLGSGGNEQF
TRBV11-2,TRBJ2-7,ASSSVATGIYEQY
TRBV28,TRBJ1-3,ASSPPTGVGYSGNTIY
TRBV20-1,TRBJ2-1,SVPRSGGSSFNEQF
TRBV12-3/TRBV12-4,TRBJ2-1,ASSPQLAGGSYNEQF
TRBV6-1,TRBJ1-6,ATGIRGRNSPLH
TRBV11-2,TRBJ2-1,ASSLVASGSQSSYNEQF
TRBV19,TRBJ2-3,ATADRGHVDTQY
TRBV19,TRBJ1-1,ASSIVRGYTEAF
TRBV7-2,TRBJ2-3,ASSLMGVTDTQY
TRBV6-1,TRBJ1-4,ASSEPRGANEKLF
TRBV19,TRBJ1-1,ASSSTGYGNTEAF
TRBV11-3,TRBJ2-7,ASSSGGDSPTGEQY
TRBV20-1,TRBJ2-1,SGRLGSSGIYEQF
TRBV2,TRBJ2-7,ASSTGRGNYEQY
TRBV12-3/TRBV12-4,TRBJ2-1,ASSFSRRVNEQF
TRBV3-1,TRBJ1-1,ASSQRGRLGEAF
TRBV30,TRBJ1-1,AWSSPGQMNTEAF
TRBV6-1,TRBJ1-5,ASSPGTGVDQPQH
TRBV11-3,TRBJ1-4,ASSLGGATNEKLF
TRBV6-1,TRBJ2-5,ASSSETQY
TRBV12-5,TRBJ2-1,ASGFITSGASYNEQS
TRBV27,TRBJ1-5,ASSTQGKDSNQPQH
TRBV20-1,TRBJ1-4,SARDRGTGHEKLF
TRBV6-5,TRBJ1-5,ASSYSGVGGSQPQH
TRBV28,TRBJ1-2,ASSSTGLGDGYT
TRBV18,TRBJ2-3,ASSLDRGRTDTQY
TRBV28,TRBJ2-3,ASSFWGAKDTQY
TRBV2,TRBJ2-5,ASSEGASGGTQY
TRBV20-1,TRBJ2-7,SASGTGVFEQY
TRBV18,TRBJ2-3,ASSPGTLTDTQY
TRBV7-9,TRBJ1-2,ASSLVSVLNYGYT
TRBV20-1,TRBJ1-5,SARDGRPGGNQPQH
TRBV6-2/TRBV6-3,TRBJ1-5,AGRDGSSNQPQH
TRBV28,TRBJ1-2,ASNTGEYGYT
TRBV25-1,TRBJ2-3,ASSESLPDLLEARPDTQY
TRBV20-1,TRBJ2-3,SAPVAGSTDTQY
TRBV5-1,TRBJ2-3,ASSLGPLYPDTQY
TRBV2,TRBJ2-2,ASRADRAAGELF
TRBV7-9,TRBJ1-1,ASSLLKGGTEAF
TRBV24-1,TRBJ2-5,ATSDPRGADYQETQY
TRBV25-1,TRBJ2-1,ASSVRGGLTNEQF
TRBV7-9,TRBJ2-1,ASSLIGTSGHNEQF
TRBV11-2,TRBJ2-7,ASSTQRGPYEQY
TRBV11-2,TRBJ2-2,ASSLNRGGNTGELF
TRBV28,TRBJ1-5,ASRITGNQPQH
TRBV28,TRBJ2-1,ASSPHSGGFWNEQF
TRBV2,TRBJ1-5,ASSVGQGNQPQH
TRBV11-2,TRBJ1-1,ASSLGVEENTEAF
TRBV20-1,TRBJ2-3,SAGGVDTQY
TRBV20-1,TRBJ2-7,SASPGTSASYEQY
TRBV19,TRBJ2-7,ASSSQTGSYEQY
TRBV20-1,TRBJ1-6,SADRAGNSPLH
TRBV6-1,TRBJ1-2,ASSVWTANYGYT
TRBV7-8,TRBJ2-5,ASSLVGRGETQY